This record concerns one T cell receptor beta chain sequence. These data come from a study of blood T cell repertoires in COVID-19. Looked up from germline, CDR1 is SGHRS and CDR2 is YFSETQ. The CDR3 length is 18 residues. V dropped 2 bases and J dropped 0; count of bases not matched to a gene: 10. Using immunoSEQ multiplex PCR, the repertoire was profiled, and TCRdb retains in-frame clones only, with some absent. The sample shows about 200,000 clones, roughly nine tenths of them seen only once. J is TRBJ2-3 and V is TRBV5-1; 9 bases line up with TRBD2. Sequenced material: peripheral blood. The sequence derives from a woman in her seventies with acute or convalescent COVID-19. CDR3 sequence: CASSFLGTSGSSTDTQYF. The DNA for the CDR3 is TGCGCCAGCAGCTTCCTAGGAACTAGCGGGTCTAGCACAGATACGCAGTATTTT. The full variable domain, completed using reference TRBV5-1 and TRBJ2-3, is KAGVTQTPRYLIKTRGQQVTLSCSPISGHRSVSWYQQTPGQGLQFLFEYFSETQRNKGNFPGRFSGRQFSNSRSEMNVSTLELGDSALYLCASSFLGTSGSSTDTQYFGPGTRLTVL.